This entry features one T cell receptor (beta chain) sequence. This entry is derived from a study of T-cell memory formation after mild COVID-19. TCRdb reanalysed the 5' RACE reads using MiXCR and keeps one entry per CDR3 protein. The table records fewer than 200,000 distinct CDR3 sequences, around 13% of them present only once. CDR3 length: 20 amino acids. The V gene's germline CDR1 is SGDLS and CDR2 YYNGEE. V gave up 2 bases and J gave up 2 bases; unmatched junction bases: 16. The chain is built from TRBV9 and TRBJ2-6; the match to TRBD1 covers 7 bases. This receptor was taken from a man aged 18 to 35 who had mild COVID-19 (a few samples of this study predate the infection). Cell type and time point are not known. The sequenced material came from PBMCs or a T cell subset sorted from them (not recorded which). This CDR3 is CASSVPSIKGALPGANVLTF. In nucleotides, the CDR3 is TGTGCCAGCAGCGTCCCATCGATCAAGGGGGCCCTCCCTGGGGCCAACGTCCTGACTTTC.